This is a list of T cell receptor beta chains from one sample in a study of T cells in Graves' hyperthyroidism and ophthalmopathy. TCRdb reprocessed the multiplex PCR reads with MiXCR, giving one entry per CDR3 protein. The sample consists of fewer than 750,000 distinct CDR3 sequences, approximately 14% of them appearing once. Material: blood. Receptor source: a woman aged 45-65 years with Graves' ophthalmopathy. Both conserved end residues are part of each CDR3. The order of the fields is CDR3 DNA, CDR3 protein, J gene, D gene, clone size, V gene. A D gene is named only where the DNA matches it firmly. Size values are once, few and many counts, or a class for expanded clones, and some rows have none.

cdr3_nt: TGCAGTGCTAGGGATAGGGCAACCAGGGGGGAGGGCCGTTATTATGAGCAGTTCTTC
cdr3_aa: CSARDRATRGEGRYYEQFF
j_call: TRBJ2-1
d_call: -
clone_size: -
v_call: TRBV20-1

cdr3_nt: TGTGCCAGCAGCCGGGGACTATTTGGCACAGATACGCAGTATTTT
cdr3_aa: CASSRGLFGTDTQYF
j_call: TRBJ2-3
d_call: TRBD2
clone_size: -
v_call: TRBV6-1

cdr3_nt: TGCAGCGTTGTAGGGCTAACCCATGAGCAGTTCTTC
cdr3_aa: CSVVGLTHEQFF
j_call: TRBJ2-1
d_call: -
clone_size: few
v_call: TRBV29-1

cdr3_nt: TGTGCCAGCAGCCGCCTTACTAGCACTGACACCGGGGAGCTGTTTTTT
cdr3_aa: CASSRLTSTDTGELFF
j_call: TRBJ2-2
d_call: -
clone_size: many
v_call: TRBV3-1

cdr3_nt: TGTGCCAGTAGTATAGGGAGGGCCGGTTACAATGAGCAGTTCTTC
cdr3_aa: CASSIGRAGYNEQFF
j_call: TRBJ2-1
d_call: -
clone_size: few
v_call: TRBV19

cdr3_nt: TGTGCCAGCAGTCCCCCGGGACTAGCGGACCACAATGAGCAGTTCTTC
cdr3_aa: CASSPPGLADHNEQFF
j_call: TRBJ2-1
d_call: TRBD2
clone_size: many
v_call: TRBV27

cdr3_nt: TGTGCCAGCAGCTTAGCGGGGACAGGGGATCGTACGCAGTATTTT
cdr3_aa: CASSLAGTGDRTQYF
j_call: TRBJ2-3
d_call: TRBD1
clone_size: -
v_call: TRBV7-3

cdr3_nt: TGCAGCGCGCCCTTAGGGTATGGCTACACCTTC
cdr3_aa: CSAPLGYGYTF
j_call: TRBJ1-2
d_call: -
clone_size: -
v_call: TRBV29-1

cdr3_nt: TGTGCCAGCAGTGCAGACAGGGGCAAGACCTACGAGCAGTACTTC
cdr3_aa: CASSADRGKTYEQYF
j_call: TRBJ2-7
d_call: TRBD1
clone_size: -
v_call: TRBV25-1

cdr3_nt: TGCAGTGCTAGAAGGGGGCCAGAGCAGTTCTTC
cdr3_aa: CSARRGPEQFF
j_call: TRBJ2-1
d_call: TRBD1
clone_size: few
v_call: TRBV20-1

cdr3_nt: TGTGCCAGCAGCCACGCCGTGGGACTAGCAGACAATACGCAGTATTTT
cdr3_aa: CASSHAVGLADNTQYF
j_call: TRBJ2-3
d_call: TRBD2
clone_size: few
v_call: TRBV4-2

cdr3_nt: TGCAGTGCGAGGGGACTAGCGGGAGGGTACGAGCAGTACTTC
cdr3_aa: CSARGLAGGYEQYF
j_call: TRBJ2-7
d_call: TRBD2
clone_size: many
v_call: TRBV20-1

cdr3_nt: TGCAGTGCCCGAAGCAGGGGTCATGGTGAGCAGTTCTTC
cdr3_aa: CSARSRGHGEQFF
j_call: TRBJ2-1
d_call: -
clone_size: -
v_call: TRBV20-1

cdr3_nt: TGTGCCAGTAGTAGAGCCGGAGTAGAGACCCAGTACTTC
cdr3_aa: CASSRAGVETQYF
j_call: TRBJ2-5
d_call: -
clone_size: many
v_call: TRBV19

cdr3_nt: TGTGCCAGCAGCTTATTGGGACTTTACACCGGGGAGCTGTTTTTT
cdr3_aa: CASSLLGLYTGELFF
j_call: TRBJ2-2
d_call: -
clone_size: -
v_call: TRBV7-3

cdr3_nt: TGTGCCAGCAGTTTGCCCACACGACAGGGGGTTTTGAATGAGCAGTTCTTC
cdr3_aa: CASSLPTRQGVLNEQFF
j_call: TRBJ2-1
d_call: TRBD1
clone_size: many
v_call: TRBV27

cdr3_nt: TGTGCCAGCAGAGACACAGGGGATTCTAAAAACATTCAGTACTTC
cdr3_aa: CASRDTGDSKNIQYF
j_call: TRBJ2-4
d_call: TRBD1
clone_size: -
v_call: TRBV12-3/TRBV12-4

cdr3_nt: TGTGCCAGCAGCCAACTAGCGGGGTACACAGATACGCAGTATTTT
cdr3_aa: CASSQLAGYTDTQYF
j_call: TRBJ2-3
d_call: TRBD2
clone_size: -
v_call: TRBV4-2

cdr3_nt: TGTGCCAGCAGTTTATACAGGCTAAATCAGCCCCAGCATTTT
cdr3_aa: CASSLYRLNQPQHF
j_call: TRBJ1-5
d_call: -
clone_size: many
v_call: TRBV12-3/TRBV12-4

cdr3_nt: TGCAGCGTTGGGAGGGTACCATCCTACAATGAGCAGTTCTTC
cdr3_aa: CSVGRVPSYNEQFF
j_call: TRBJ2-1
d_call: -
clone_size: many
v_call: TRBV29-1

cdr3_nt: TGTGCCAGCAGCTCAGGGGCGGCTAGCGGGATAGTGTGGGAGCAGTACTTC
cdr3_aa: CASSSGAASGIVWEQYF
j_call: TRBJ2-7
d_call: TRBD2
clone_size: many
v_call: TRBV7-9

cdr3_nt: TGTGCCAGCAGTGGACAGGGGAGCGCTGAAGCTTTCTTT
cdr3_aa: CASSGQGSAEAFF
j_call: TRBJ1-1
d_call: TRBD1
clone_size: many
v_call: TRBV27

cdr3_nt: TGTGCCAGCAGCTTAGGGGGAATCGATTACACCGGGGAGCTGTTTTTT
cdr3_aa: CASSLGGIDYTGELFF
j_call: TRBJ2-2
d_call: -
clone_size: few
v_call: TRBV7-9

cdr3_nt: TGTGCCAGCAGTTTGTCACCGGGGACAGTCTCCTACGAGCAGTACTTC
cdr3_aa: CASSLSPGTVSYEQYF
j_call: TRBJ2-7
d_call: TRBD1
clone_size: -
v_call: TRBV28

cdr3_nt: TGCGCCAGCATAGGAGGGGGCGCAAGTGGAAACACCATATATTTT
cdr3_aa: CASIGGGASGNTIYF
j_call: TRBJ1-3
d_call: TRBD1
clone_size: -
v_call: TRBV10-2

cdr3_nt: TGCAGTGCTGGGCCACTAGCGGGAGGGCCCAATGAGCAGTTCTTC
cdr3_aa: CSAGPLAGGPNEQFF
j_call: TRBJ2-1
d_call: TRBD2
clone_size: -
v_call: TRBV20-1

cdr3_nt: TGTGCCAGCAGTTTATGGGTCAACGAGCAGTACTTC
cdr3_aa: CASSLWVNEQYF
j_call: TRBJ2-7
d_call: -
clone_size: many
v_call: TRBV28

cdr3_nt: TGTGCCAGCAGTTCCGGGATAGCAGGATCCCAGACCCAGCATTTT
cdr3_aa: CASSSGIAGSQTQHF
j_call: TRBJ1-5
d_call: -
clone_size: many
v_call: TRBV28

cdr3_nt: TGTGCCAGTAGTATCGAACATTCACCCCTCCACTTT
cdr3_aa: CASSIEHSPLHF
j_call: TRBJ1-6
d_call: -
clone_size: once
v_call: TRBV19

cdr3_nt: TGCAGTGTCAAGGGTAGCACAGATACGCAGTATTTT
cdr3_aa: CSVKGSTDTQYF
j_call: TRBJ2-3
d_call: -
clone_size: many
v_call: TRBV20-1

cdr3_nt: TGTGCCAGTAGTAACGGGCGGAATCAGCCCCAGCATTTT
cdr3_aa: CASSNGRNQPQHF
j_call: TRBJ1-5
d_call: -
clone_size: many
v_call: TRBV19

cdr3_nt: TGTGCCAGCAGTTTCGAGGGGATCGGGGAGCTGTTTTTT
cdr3_aa: CASSFEGIGELFF
j_call: TRBJ2-2
d_call: -
clone_size: many
v_call: TRBV6-1

cdr3_nt: TGTGCCAGCCCCGGGGGAGGGAACACTGAAGCTTTCTTT
cdr3_aa: CASPGGGNTEAFF
j_call: TRBJ1-1
d_call: -
clone_size: few
v_call: TRBV9

cdr3_nt: TGTGCCTGGAGTTGGGAGGGGCTGGGGGAGCAGTACTTC
cdr3_aa: CAWSWEGLGEQYF
j_call: TRBJ2-7
d_call: TRBD2
clone_size: many
v_call: TRBV30

cdr3_nt: TGTGCCAGCAGCGTAGATCCAGATACGCAGTATTTT
cdr3_aa: CASSVDPDTQYF
j_call: TRBJ2-3
d_call: -
clone_size: -
v_call: TRBV9

cdr3_nt: TGTGCCAGCAGCTTTTATGGGCCCACCTACGAGCAGTACTTC
cdr3_aa: CASSFYGPTYEQYF
j_call: TRBJ2-7
d_call: -
clone_size: many
v_call: TRBV7-2

cdr3_nt: TGTGCCAGCAGTTTGGCGGGACAGGCCCTTAATGAGCAGTTCTTC
cdr3_aa: CASSLAGQALNEQFF
j_call: TRBJ2-1
d_call: TRBD1
clone_size: many
v_call: TRBV12-3/TRBV12-4

cdr3_nt: TGTGCCAGCAGCCCGGGTCTCCTATCCTACGAGCAGTACTTC
cdr3_aa: CASSPGLLSYEQYF
j_call: TRBJ2-7
d_call: -
clone_size: many
v_call: TRBV5-6

cdr3_nt: TGTGCCAGCAGTTTACGACAGGGAAGCAGCAATCAGCCCCAGCATTTT
cdr3_aa: CASSLRQGSSNQPQHF
j_call: TRBJ1-5
d_call: TRBD1
clone_size: many
v_call: TRBV12-3/TRBV12-4

cdr3_nt: TGTGCCAGCAGTTTCTCCAGGGTCTACGAGCAGTACTTC
cdr3_aa: CASSFSRVYEQYF
j_call: TRBJ2-7
d_call: -
clone_size: many
v_call: TRBV12-3/TRBV12-4

cdr3_nt: TGTGCCAGCAGTGAACCAGCCGTGAGCACAGATACGCAGTATTTT
cdr3_aa: CASSEPAVSTDTQYF
j_call: TRBJ2-3
d_call: -
clone_size: many
v_call: TRBV6-1

cdr3_nt: TGTGCCAGCACCGAGTCTAACTGGGATGAGCAGTTCTTC
cdr3_aa: CASTESNWDEQFF
j_call: TRBJ2-1
d_call: -
clone_size: few
v_call: TRBV6-1

cdr3_nt: TGCGCCAGCAGCGTCCGGACTAGCGGAGCCTACAATGAGCAGTTCTTC
cdr3_aa: CASSVRTSGAYNEQFF
j_call: TRBJ2-1
d_call: TRBD2
clone_size: -
v_call: TRBV5-1

cdr3_nt: TGTGCCATCAGGAGGGAGCGGTTTTACAATGAGCAGTTCTTC
cdr3_aa: CAIRRERFYNEQFF
j_call: TRBJ2-1
d_call: -
clone_size: few
v_call: TRBV10-3

cdr3_nt: TGTGCCAGCAGCCAAGGAGCGGCCGTCAATGAGCAGTTCTTC
cdr3_aa: CASSQGAAVNEQFF
j_call: TRBJ2-1
d_call: -
clone_size: many
v_call: TRBV3-1

cdr3_nt: TGTGCCAGCAGCCAAGTAAGGGGGCGCAATCAGCCCCAGCATTTT
cdr3_aa: CASSQVRGRNQPQHF
j_call: TRBJ1-5
d_call: TRBD1
clone_size: many
v_call: TRBV4-2

cdr3_nt: TGTGCCAGCAGTCCCATTCTGTTGGACGACGAGCAGTACTTC
cdr3_aa: CASSPILLDDEQYF
j_call: TRBJ2-7
d_call: -
clone_size: few
v_call: TRBV28

cdr3_nt: TGCAGCGTTGCGGGACTAGCGGGTGCAAGCTCCTACAATGAGCAGTTCTTC
cdr3_aa: CSVAGLAGASSYNEQFF
j_call: TRBJ2-1
d_call: TRBD2
clone_size: many
v_call: TRBV29-1

cdr3_nt: TGTGCCAGCAGCTTCGAGCGGGAGAGGTACAATGAGCAGTTCTTC
cdr3_aa: CASSFERERYNEQFF
j_call: TRBJ2-1
d_call: TRBD2
clone_size: many
v_call: TRBV7-8

cdr3_nt: TGTGCCAGCAGTCGGACTAGCGGGAGGGCCTTGGGTCAGAATGAGCAGTTCTTC
cdr3_aa: CASSRTSGRALGQNEQFF
j_call: TRBJ2-1
d_call: TRBD2
clone_size: many
v_call: TRBV6-1

cdr3_nt: TGTGCCAGCAGCTTAGAGGGGGTGGTGAACACTGAAGCTTTCTTT
cdr3_aa: CASSLEGVVNTEAFF
j_call: TRBJ1-1
d_call: -
clone_size: many
v_call: TRBV7-2

cdr3_nt: TGTGCCAGCAGCCAATCAAACAGAGAATACGAGCAGTACTTC
cdr3_aa: CASSQSNREYEQYF
j_call: TRBJ2-7
d_call: -
clone_size: few
v_call: TRBV4-2

cdr3_nt: TGTGCCAGCAGTTTTAATTGGGCGGGGGATGAGCAGTTCTTC
cdr3_aa: CASSFNWAGDEQFF
j_call: TRBJ2-1
d_call: TRBD2
clone_size: many
v_call: TRBV12-3/TRBV12-4

cdr3_nt: TGTGCCAGCAGTTACTCCGGATTGAGGGCGAGGAATCAGCCCCAGCATTTT
cdr3_aa: CASSYSGLRARNQPQHF
j_call: TRBJ1-5
d_call: -
clone_size: many
v_call: TRBV6-2/TRBV6-3